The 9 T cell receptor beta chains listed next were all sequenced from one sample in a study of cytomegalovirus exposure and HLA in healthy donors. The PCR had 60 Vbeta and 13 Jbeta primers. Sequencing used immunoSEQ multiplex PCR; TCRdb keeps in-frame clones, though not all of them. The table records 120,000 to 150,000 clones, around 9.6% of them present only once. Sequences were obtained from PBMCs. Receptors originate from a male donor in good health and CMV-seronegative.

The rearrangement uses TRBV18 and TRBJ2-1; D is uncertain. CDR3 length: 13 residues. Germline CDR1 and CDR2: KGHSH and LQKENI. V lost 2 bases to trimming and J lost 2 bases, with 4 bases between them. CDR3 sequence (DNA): TGTGCCAGCTCACCAGCGGCCTACAATGAGCAGTTCTTC. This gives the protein CASSPAAYNEQFF. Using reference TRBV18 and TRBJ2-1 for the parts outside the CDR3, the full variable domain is NAGVMQNPRHLVRRRGQEARLRCSPMKGHSHVYWYRQLPEEGLKFMVYLQKENIIDESGMPKERFSAEFPKEGPSILRIQQVVRGDSAAYFCASSPAAYNEQFFGPGTRLTVL.

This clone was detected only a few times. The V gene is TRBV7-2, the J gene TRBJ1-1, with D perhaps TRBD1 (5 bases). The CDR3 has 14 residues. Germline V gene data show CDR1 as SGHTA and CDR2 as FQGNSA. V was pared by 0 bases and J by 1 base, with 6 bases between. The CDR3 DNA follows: TGTGCCAGCAGCTTAGCCGGGGGGAACACTGAAGCTTTCTTT. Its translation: CASSLAGGNTEAFF.

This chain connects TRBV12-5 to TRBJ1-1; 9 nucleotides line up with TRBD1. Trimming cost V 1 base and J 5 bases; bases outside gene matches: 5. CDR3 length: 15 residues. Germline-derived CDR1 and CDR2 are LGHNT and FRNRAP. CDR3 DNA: TGTGCTAGTGGTTTGGACGACAGGGGGTGGACTGAAGCTTTCTTT. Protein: CASGLDDRGWTEAFF.

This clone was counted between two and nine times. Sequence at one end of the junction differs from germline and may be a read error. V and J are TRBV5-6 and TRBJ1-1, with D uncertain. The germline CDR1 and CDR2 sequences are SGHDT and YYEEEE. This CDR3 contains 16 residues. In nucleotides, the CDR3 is TGTGCCAGCAGCTTGGAGGGAGAGGGCCTGAACATTGAAGCTTTCTTT. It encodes CASSLEGEGLNIEAFF.

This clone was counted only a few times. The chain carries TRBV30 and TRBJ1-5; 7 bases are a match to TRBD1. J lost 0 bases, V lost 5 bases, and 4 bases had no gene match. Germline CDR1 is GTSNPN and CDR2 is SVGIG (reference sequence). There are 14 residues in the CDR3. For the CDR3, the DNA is TGTGCCTGGGGGACAGAGAATAGCAATCAGCCCCAGCATTTT. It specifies CAWGTENSNQPQHF.

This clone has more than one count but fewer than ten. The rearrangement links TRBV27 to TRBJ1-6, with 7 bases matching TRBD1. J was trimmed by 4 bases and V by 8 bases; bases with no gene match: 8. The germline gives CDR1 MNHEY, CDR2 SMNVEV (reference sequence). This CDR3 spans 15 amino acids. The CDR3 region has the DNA TGTGCCAGCGGGGGATTGGACAGGTATAATTCACCCCTCCACTTT. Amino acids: CASGGLDRYNSPLHF.

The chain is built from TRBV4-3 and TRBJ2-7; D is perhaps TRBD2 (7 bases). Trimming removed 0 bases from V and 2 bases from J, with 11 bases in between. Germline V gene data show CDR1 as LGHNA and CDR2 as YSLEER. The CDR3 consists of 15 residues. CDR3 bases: TGCGCCAGCAGCCAAGACGGGGGGCCGGCCTACGAGCAGTACTTC. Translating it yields CASSQDGGPAYEQYF.

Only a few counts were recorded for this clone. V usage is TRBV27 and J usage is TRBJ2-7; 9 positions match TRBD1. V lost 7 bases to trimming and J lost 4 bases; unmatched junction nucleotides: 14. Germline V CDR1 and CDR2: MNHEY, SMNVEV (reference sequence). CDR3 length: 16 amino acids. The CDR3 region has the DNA TGTGCCAGCACACACCTGAGGGGACAGGGACCGTACGAGCAGTACTTC. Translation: CASTHLRGQGPYEQYF.

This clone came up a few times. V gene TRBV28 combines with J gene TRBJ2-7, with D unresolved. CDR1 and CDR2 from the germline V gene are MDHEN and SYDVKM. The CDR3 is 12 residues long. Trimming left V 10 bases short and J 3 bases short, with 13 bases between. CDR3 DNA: TGTGCCACTACCCGAGGTCTCTACGAGCAGTACTTC. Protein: CATTRGLYEQYF.